Listed here are 18 T cell receptor beta chains from one sample, sequenced in a study of blood T cell repertoires in COVID-19 (dated by TCRdb to about 2020). The library was produced with the immunoSEQ multiplex PCR assay. Entries here come from immuneACCESS through TCRdb and include only in-frame sequences with V and J called. Some clones fail to appear in such tables; in the studies checked, an unresolved V gene covers under half of the shortfall, and the cause of the remainder is unknown. The sample has under 200,000 clones on record, less than 90% of them singletons. Of the sample, about 3.2% is held by the ten largest clones. The sequencing input was PBMCs or T cells enriched from blood (not recorded which). The source is a young woman who had been exposed to COVID-19.

The rearrangement joins TRBV5-1 to TRBJ2-3, with a weak D call TRBD2 (6 bases). This CDR3 has 15 amino acids. Germline CDR1 is SGHRS and CDR2 is YFSETQ. With 4 bases removed from V and 9 bases from J, the gap between germline ends came to 21 bases. The chain's CDR3 is CASSTTSQDARTQYF. CDR3 nucleotides: TGCGCCAGCAGCACGACTAGTCAGGATGCGAGAACGCAGTATTTT.

The chain carries TRBV3-1 (or the pseudogene TRBV3-2) and TRBJ2-3, with TRBD2 identical over 9 bases. The CDR3 has 18 amino acids. Germline-derived CDR1 and CDR2 are LGHDT and YNNKEL (reference sequence). Trimming cost V 0 bases and J 2 bases; bases outside gene matches: 9. The CDR3 nucleotides read TGTGCCAGCAGCCAAGAGCTAGCGGGGCCGTCCCCCACAGATACGCAGTATTTT. Translation gives CASSQELAGPSPTDTQYF.

The CDR3 sequence is CASSLDAGGGYEQYF. For the CDR3, the DNA is TGTGCCAGCAGCTTAGACGCGGGGGGCGGTTACGAGCAGTACTTC. This chain uses TRBV7-2 with TRBJ2-7; TRBD2 matches 8 bases. Germline V lookup: CDR1 SGHTA, CDR2 FQGNSA. Trimming removed 1 base from V and 4 bases from J; junction bases left unmatched: 6. CDR3 size: 15 residues. The full variable domain, its missing parts supplied by reference TRBV7-2 and TRBJ2-7, is GAGVSQSPSNKVTEKGKDVELRCDPISGHTALYWYRQSLGQGLEFLIYFQGNSAPDKSGLPSDRFSAERTGGSVSTLTIQRTQQEDSAVYLCASSLDAGGGYEQYFGPGTRLTVT.

V and J are TRBV6-4 and TRBJ2-1; the match to TRBD2 covers 11 bases. The CDR3 is 15 amino acids. Germline CDR1 reads MRHNA; CDR2 reads SNTAGT. The trim removed 6 bases at V and 4 bases at J, leaving 5 bases unmatched. For the CDR3, the DNA is TGTGCCAGCAGGCTAACTAGCGGGGGATACAATGAGCAGTTCTTC. Translated: CASRLTSGGYNEQFF.

V gene TRBV4-1 combines with J gene TRBJ2-5; 9 bases map to TRBD1. The CDR3 has 16 amino acids. CDR1 is MGHRA and CDR2 is YSYEKL in the germline V gene. The ends lost 5 bases at V and 4 bases at J; junction bases unmatched: 11. This CDR3 reads CASSKGRDREGETQYF. CDR3 DNA: TGCGCCAGCAGCAAGGGCCGGGACAGGGAAGGAGAGACCCAGTACTTC.

CDR3 sequence: CASGLDSGTQYF. CDR3 DNA: TGTGCTAGTGGTTTGGATAGTGGGACCCAGTACTTC. The chain uses TRBV12-5 and TRBJ2-5; D unclear. Trimming shortened V by 1 base and J by 7 bases, and 7 bases separated the two germline ends. In germline, CDR1 is LGHNT, CDR2 FRNRAP. This CDR3 has 12 amino acids.

The rearrangement joins TRBV30 to TRBJ2-7; D might be TRBD1 (5 bases). The germline V gene encodes CDR1 GTSNPN and CDR2 SVGIG (reference sequence). Deletions cut 4 bases from V and 9 bases from J, with 16 bases between. The CDR3 is 12 residues long. CDR3 coding DNA: TGTGCCTGGATTGCCTTTCAGGGCGGGCAGTACTTC. This encodes CAWIAFQGGQYF.

The chain has TRBV27 and TRBJ1-4; tentative D call: TRBD1 (6 bases). V shed 4 bases and J shed 8 bases, with 17 bases lying between them. From germline, CDR1 is MNHEY and CDR2 SMNVEV (reference sequence). The CDR3 contains 15 residues. The CDR3 reads CASSSSLGQLEKLFF. As DNA, the CDR3 is TGTGCCAGCAGTTCCTCGCTGGGACAACTAGAAAAACTGTTTTTT.

The gene calls are TRBV19 and TRBJ1-2, with TRBD1 matching over 8 bases. The CDR3 contains 12 residues. V lost 7 bases to trimming and J lost 6 bases; unmatched junction nucleotides: 4. The germline CDR1 and CDR2 sequences are LNHDA and SQIVND (reference sequence). The CDR3 region has the DNA TGTGCCAGTAATACAGGGGGTAATGGCTACACCTTC. This translates into CASNTGGNGYTF.

This rearrangement joins TRBV5-1 to TRBJ2-7; perhaps TRBD1 as D (6 bases). The CDR3 runs 13 residues. Per the germline V gene, CDR1 is SGHRS and CDR2 is YFSETQ. Trimming took 0 bases from V and 3 from J, leaving 7 bases between them. CDR3: CASSLEDSYEQYF. The CDR3 bases are TGCGCCAGCAGCTTGGAGGACAGCTACGAGCAGTACTTC.

The chain uses TRBV10-3 and TRBJ1-1; weak D call: TRBD1 (5 bases). The CDR3 spans 14 residues. Trimming pared 3 bases from V and 3 bases from J, leaving 11 bases between. The germline V gene encodes CDR1 ENHRY and CDR2 SYGVKD. The CDR3 loop is CAISDIGVHTEAFF. Written as DNA, the CDR3 is TGTGCCATCAGTGATATAGGGGTCCACACTGAAGCTTTCTTT.

This sequence joins TRBV12-3 or TRBV12-4 and TRBJ2-2; D is uncertain. The length of the CDR3 is 12 residues. V was shortened by 6 bases and J by 1 base, with 3 bases between the two germline ends. CDR3 in amino acids: CASSWNTGELFF. CDR3 DNA sequence: TGTGCCAGCAGCTGGAACACCGGGGAGCTGTTTTTT.

The chain joins TRBV2 to TRBJ1-3; D is unclear. Germline V CDR1 and CDR2: SNHLY, FYNNEI. The ends were cut back, 4 bases at V and 1 base at J, with 5 bases in the middle. The CDR3 totals 13 residues. The CDR3 nucleotides read TGTGCCAGCAGTGGAGTATCTGGAAACACCATATATTTT. This sequence encodes CASSGVSGNTIYF.

V is TRBV6-5 and J is TRBJ1-1, with 7 bases fitting TRBD1. V dropped 9 bases and J dropped 1; count of bases not matched to a gene: 8. Per the germline V gene, CDR1 is MNHEY and CDR2 is SVGAGI. This CDR3 is built from 14 residues. DNA for the CDR3: TGTGCCAGTACCGGACAGGTACCGAACACTGAAGCTTTCTTT. This gives the protein CASTGQVPNTEAFF.

This rearrangement joins TRBV18 to TRBJ2-3; maybe TRBD1 (6 bases). The CDR3 spans 16 residues. The germline CDR1 and CDR2 sequences are KGHSH and LQKENI. The ends were cut back, 1 base at V and 0 bases at J, with 11 bases in the middle. The DNA of the CDR3 is TGTGCCAGCTCACCACGGCCAGGGGAAAGCACAGATACGCAGTATTTT. Protein: CASSPRPGESTDTQYF.

The rearrangement links TRBV5-4 to TRBJ1-1, with D unclear. Trimming cost V 2 bases and J 3 bases, with 8 bases left between them. The germline CDR1 and CDR2 sequences are SGHNT and YYREEE (reference sequence). The length of the CDR3 is 13 residues. In DNA, the CDR3 is TGTGCCAGCAGCTTTCGGGTGGACACTGAAGCTTTCTTT. Protein sequence: CASSFRVDTEAFF. The variable domain in full, completed from reference TRBV5-4 and TRBJ1-1, reads ETGVTQSPTHLIKTRGQQVTLRCSSQSGHNTVSWYQQALGQGPQFIFQYYREEENGRGNFPPRFSGLQFPNYSSELNVNALELDDSALYLCASSFRVDTEAFFGQGTRLTVV.

V gene TRBV4-3 combines with J gene TRBJ2-3; 12 nucleotides align to TRBD2. This CDR3 is 16 amino acids long. The ends lost 4 bases at V and 6 bases at J; junction bases unmatched: 8. Looked up from germline, CDR1 is LGHNA and CDR2 is YSLEER. CDR3 loop: CASSPGLAGMMDTQYF. The CDR3 nucleotides read TGCGCCAGCAGCCCCGGACTAGCGGGGATGATGGATACGCAGTATTTT.

This sequence joins TRBV7-8 and TRBJ1-5, with TRBD1 matching over 12 bases. V shed 1 base and J 6 bases; nucleotides not matched to a gene: 16. CDR1 SGHVS and CDR2 FQNEAQ come from the germline V gene. The CDR3 spans 20 residues. In DNA, the CDR3 is TGTGCCAGCAGCTTAGACGGGACAGGGGGCGGTAGGGCTAGCGGTCAGCCCCAGCATTTT. It translates to CASSLDGTGGGRASGQPQHF. Full variable domain (rest looked up from reference TRBV7-8 and TRBJ1-5): GAGVSQSPRYKVAKRGQDVALRCDPISGHVSLFWYQQALGQGPEFLTYFQNEAQLDKSGLPSDRFFAERPEGSVSTLKIQRTQQEDSAVYLCASSLDGTGGGRASGQPQHFGDGTRLSIL.